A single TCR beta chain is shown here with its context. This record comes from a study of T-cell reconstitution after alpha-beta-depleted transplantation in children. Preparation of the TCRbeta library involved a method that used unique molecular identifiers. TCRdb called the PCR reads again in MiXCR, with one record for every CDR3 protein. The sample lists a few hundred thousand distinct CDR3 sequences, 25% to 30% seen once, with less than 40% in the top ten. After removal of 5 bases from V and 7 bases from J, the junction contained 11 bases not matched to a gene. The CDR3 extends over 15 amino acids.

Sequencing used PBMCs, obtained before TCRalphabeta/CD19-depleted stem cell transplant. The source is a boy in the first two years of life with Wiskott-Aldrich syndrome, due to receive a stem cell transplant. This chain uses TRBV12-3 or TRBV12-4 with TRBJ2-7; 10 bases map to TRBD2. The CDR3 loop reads CASSTRTSGRGEQYF. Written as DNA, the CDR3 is TGTGCCAGCAGTACCAGGACTAGCGGCCGGGGGGAGCAGTACTTC.